This T cell receptor beta chain stems from a study of control samples from healthy donors and cancer patients. CDR1 SGHDN and CDR2 FVKESK come from the germline V gene. Germline trimming cut 2 bases from V and 10 bases from J; bases unmatched to any gene: 7. The CDR3 length is 15 residues. Sequencing was performed with immunoSEQ multiplex PCR; in TCRdb, only in-frame clones are kept and a portion is missing. The sample yields roughly 170,000 clones, 80% to 95% seen once. What was sequenced was blood. The V and J genes are TRBV14 and TRBJ1-6; 8 bases match TRBD1. This sequence originates from a woman aged 35 to 49 in good health. CDR3 residues: CASSQKRTGYSPLHF. CDR3 nucleotide sequence: TGTGCCAGCAGCCAAAAGCGGACAGGGTACTCACCCCTCCACTTT.